This T cell receptor beta chain originates from a study of T cell responses to AZD1222 COVID-19 vaccine. CDR1 LGHDT and CDR2 YNNKEL come from the germline V gene (reference sequence). The CDR3 extends over 11 amino acids. The ends were cut back, 1 base at V and 9 bases at J, with 5 bases in the middle. Data came from immunoSEQ multiplex PCR; TCRdb stores just in-frame clones and leaves some out. Of roughly 110,000 clones in the sample, roughly 90% were seen once. V gene TRBV3-1 (or the pseudogene TRBV3-2) combines with J gene TRBJ2-3; D call uncertain. The material was peripheral blood, obtained on day 0 of AZD1222 vaccination. The receptor was isolated from an adult in good health. CDR3 sequence reads: CASSQGQTQYF. Here the CDR3 DNA reads TGTGCCAGCAGCCAAGGACAAACGCAGTATTTT.